This is a list of T cell receptor beta chains from one sample in a study of OX40 agonist ivuxolimab in advanced cancers. Clones were read by immunoSEQ multiplex PCR, and TCRdb kept only the in-frame ones, dropping some. Among tens of thousands of clones, over 75% were seen once, and the ten largest hold roughly 3%. Sequences were derived from CD4+ or CD8+ T cells sorted from blood, sampled in a trial of the OX40 agonist ivuxolimab. All receptors derive from an adult with an advanced solid tumor such as melanoma, head and neck, liver or kidney cancer. Both conserved end residues are part of each CDR3. D genes are given only for firm matches. Only part of the rows carry a size: once, few, many, or a class if the clone is expanded.

TRBJ1-2,few,.,TRBV7-9,TGTGCCAGCAGCTTTGACCCTGTTTCTGGCTACACCTTC,CASSFDPVSGYTF
TRBJ2-2,.,.,TRBV9,TGTGCCAGCAGCGTAGCCCAGGAGAGGGCCGGGGAGCTGTTTTTT,CASSVAQERAGELFF
TRBJ1-1,.,TRBD1,TRBV7-9,TGTGCCAGCAGCTTAGGAGGGGGCTCTGAAGCTTTCTTT,CASSLGGGSEAFF
TRBJ2-1,.,.,TRBV6-5,TGTGCCAGCAGCTACGGGACAGAGCAGTTCTTC,CASSYGTEQFF
TRBJ1-1,.,.,TRBV30,TGTGCCTGGAGTGTGGGAGGGCTCGCTTTCTTT,CAWSVGGLAFF
TRBJ2-7,.,.,TRBV7-2,TGTGCCAGCAGCTTACAGGGGACGACGACCTACGAGCAGTACTTC,CASSLQGTTTYEQYF
TRBJ2-3,.,.,TRBV7-2,TGTGCCAGCAGCTTTGGGGGGGGCGGCACAGATACGCAGTATTTT,CASSFGGGGTDTQYF
TRBJ1-6,.,.,TRBV5-6,TGTGCCAGCAGCTTGGGGCAGTATAATTCACCCCTCCACTTT,CASSLGQYNSPLHF
TRBJ2-4,.,.,TRBV5-6,TGTGCCAGCAGCTTGGATGGGGTCCCCAAAAACATTCAGTACTTC,CASSLDGVPKNIQYF
TRBJ1-2,.,.,TRBV13,TGTGCCAGCAGCGTCCGAGAGCGCGGCTATGGCTACACCTTC,CASSVRERGYGYTF
TRBJ1-5,.,.,TRBV25-1,TGTGCCAGCAGTGACTCGCAGGGGTATCAGCCCCAGCATTTT,CASSDSQGYQPQHF
TRBJ2-2,.,.,TRBV5-1,TGCGCCAGCAGAATCGGAGGGGCGAACACCGGGGAGCTGTTTTTT,CASRIGGANTGELFF
TRBJ1-1,.,.,TRBV18,TGTGCCAGCTCACCCATTACAGTGGGGGGGGGAAACGCGAACACTGAAGCTTTCTTT,CASSPITVGGGNANTEAFF
TRBJ2-6,.,.,TRBV5-6,TGTGCCAGCAGCTTGGTCGGAGGGCCCTCCTCTGGGGCCAACGTCCTGACTTTC,CASSLVGGPSSGANVLTF
TRBJ1-1,.,.,TRBV7-3,TGTGCCAGCAGCTTAACGGGGGTAAAGGACACTGAAGCTTTCTTT,CASSLTGVKDTEAFF
TRBJ2-5,.,TRBD1,TRBV29-1,TGCAGCGTTGAGGGACAGAAAGAGACCCAGTACTTC,CSVEGQKETQYF
TRBJ1-5,.,.,TRBV7-9,TGTGCCAGCAGCTTACGGGGGGATCAGCCCCAGCATTTT,CASSLRGDQPQHF
TRBJ1-1,.,.,TRBV11-2,TGTGCCAGCAGCCCACGAGTGGACACTGAAGCTTTCTTT,CASSPRVDTEAFF
TRBJ1-6,.,TRBD1,TRBV30,TGTGCCTGGAGCAAAACAGGGGATTCACCCCTCCACTTT,CAWSKTGDSPLHF
TRBJ1-1,.,.,TRBV20-1,TGCAGTGACGTCCTAAGGGTAGAAGCTTTCTTT,CSDVLRVEAFF
TRBJ1-1,.,.,TRBV7-7,TGTGCCAGCAGCCCACTGGGGGGGGCAAACACTGAAGCTTTCTTT,CASSPLGGANTEAFF
TRBJ2-2,.,.,TRBV19,TGTGCCAGTAATCGAGGAGGTGGCGGGGAGCTGTTTTTT,CASNRGGGGELFF
TRBJ1-4,few,.,TRBV5-3,TGTGCCACAAAGTGGAGGACTAATGAAAAACTGTTTTTT,CATKWRTNEKLFF
TRBJ2-1,.,.,TRBV13,TGTGCCAGCACCGAGGCGGGGACCCTTCGGGATGAGCAGTTCTTC,CASTEAGTLRDEQFF
TRBJ2-3,.,.,TRBV5-1,TGCGCCAGCAAGAGCGATAAATCAGATACGCAGTATTTT,CASKSDKSDTQYF
TRBJ2-7,few,.,TRBV18,TGTGCCAGCTCAGGCCTCGGGACCCCCTACGAGCAGTACTTC,CASSGLGTPYEQYF
TRBJ2-2,.,TRBD1,TRBV5-1,TGCGCCAGCAGCTTGCTCACAGGGGACACCGGGGAGCTGTTTTTT,CASSLLTGDTGELFF
TRBJ2-2,.,TRBD2,TRBV13,TGTGCCAGCAAGAGGACAGGTGGATCCCTAGCGGGAAAAACCGGGGAGCTGTTTTTT,CASKRTGGSLAGKTGELFF
TRBJ2-7,.,TRBD1,TRBV6-6,TGTGCCAGCAGTCCTGGACAGGGGGCGTTCGAGCAGTACTTC,CASSPGQGAFEQYF
TRBJ2-1,.,.,TRBV27,TGTGCCAGCACCTTAAGTTTAGGAGGCGCTAGCTACAATGAGCAGTTCTTC,CASTLSLGGASYNEQFF
TRBJ2-7,few,.,TRBV7-9,TGTGCCAGCCAGACGGATCCCCCCTACGAGCAGTACTTC,CASQTDPPYEQYF
TRBJ2-1,.,.,TRBV21-1,TGTGCCAGCAGCAGAGCTTTCTTC,CASSRAFF
TRBJ2-7,.,.,TRBV5-5,TGTGCCAGCAGTAGGGGGGGCTACGAGCAGTACTTC,CASSRGGYEQYF
TRBJ2-5,few,TRBD1,TRBV27,TGTGCCAGCAGTTTGGGTGGTCAGGGGGTCCAAGAGACCCAGTACTTC,CASSLGGQGVQETQYF
TRBJ1-1,.,.,TRBV11-1,TGTGCCAGCCGCCTGAGGAGCCTGAACACTGAAGCTTTCTTT,CASRLRSLNTEAFF
TRBJ1-6,.,.,TRBV6-5,TGTGCCAGCATTCCCGGGGTTGGGGGTTCACCCCTCCACTTT,CASIPGVGGSPLHF
TRBJ2-1,.,.,TRBV29-1,TGCAGCGTTGAAGATTCATACAATGAGCAGTTCTTC,CSVEDSYNEQFF
TRBJ2-3,.,TRBD2,TRBV19,TGTGCCAGTAGTAGGACTAGCGGGACCACAGATACGCAGTATTTT,CASSRTSGTTDTQYF
TRBJ1-6,.,TRBD1,TRBV5-8,TGTGCCAGCAGCCCGGGACAGGGGGCGCGAAGTTCACCCCTCCACTTT,CASSPGQGARSSPLHF
TRBJ1-4,many,.,TRBV2,TGTGCCAGCAGTGATGGACAGATTAATGAAAAACTGTTTTTT,CASSDGQINEKLFF
TRBJ1-2,.,.,TRBV19,TGTGCCAGTAGTATATCGTTGCGGGGCATAGGCTATGGCTACACCTTC,CASSISLRGIGYGYTF
TRBJ2-1,.,.,TRBV7-2,TGTGCCAGCAGCTTACTGGCTTATCCTGCTGTCTACAATGAGCAGTTCTTC,CASSLLAYPAVYNEQFF
TRBJ1-3,.,.,TRBV9,TGTGCCAGCAGCGTAGCTAGTACAAACTCTGGAAACACCATATATTTT,CASSVASTNSGNTIYF
TRBJ2-7,.,.,TRBV14,TGTGCCAGCAGCCAGGGATCTAACATTCGGGACGAGCAGTACTTC,CASSQGSNIRDEQYF
TRBJ1-4,.,.,TRBV9,TGTGCCAGCAGCCCTCACTGGGGGCCGGAGGAAAAACTGTTTTTT,CASSPHWGPEEKLFF
TRBJ2-1,.,TRBD1,TRBV7-9,TGTGCCAGCAGCTTTAAGGGACAGGACTACAATGAGCAGTTCTTC,CASSFKGQDYNEQFF
TRBJ1-1,.,.,TRBV21-1,TGTGCCAGCAGCAAGACTGAAGCTTTCTTT,CASSKTEAFF
TRBJ2-2,.,.,TRBV18,TGTGCCAGCTCACCACTAGTTTTTTCGAACACCGGGGAGCTGTTTTTT,CASSPLVFSNTGELFF
TRBJ2-7,once,.,TRBV5-4,TGTGCCAGCAGCTTGGCCGTGGAAGACGAGCAGTACTTC,CASSLAVEDEQYF
TRBJ1-1,.,.,TRBV9,TGTGCCAGCAGCGCCCCCCCGGGGGTGAACACTGAAGCTTTCTTT,CASSAPPGVNTEAFF
TRBJ2-5,.,.,TRBV19,TGTGCCAGTAGTAGCCGACGAGGGGCCCAGTGGCAAGAGACCCAGTACTTC,CASSSRRGAQWQETQYF
TRBJ1-5,.,.,TRBV18,TGTGCCAGCTCACCAAGAGAGAGTAGCAATCAGCCCCAGCATTTT,CASSPRESSNQPQHF
TRBJ1-5,.,.,TRBV4-3,TGCGCCAGCAGCCAAGGATGGCGCAATCAGCCCCAGCATTTT,CASSQGWRNQPQHF